Below, 23 T cell receptor beta chains from the same sample are listed, as sequenced in a study of T cell repertoires in cytomegalovirus infection. One entry per CDR3 protein, called by TCRdb with MiXCR from the reads. Of nearly 650,000 distinct CDR3 sequences detected, 20% to 25% appear once; the ten largest clones hold roughly 8%. Material: CD8+ T cells from PBMCs. The receptors were sampled from a human donor in good health (CMV status not recorded). Some clones in this sample may be carry-over from other donors' samples.

To note about this clonotype: The junction departs from germline at one end; a sequencing error may be responsible. The V and J genes are TRBV29-1 and TRBJ1-2; D possibly corresponds to TRBD1 (5 bases). The CDR3 covers 13 residues. Germline V gene data show CDR1 as SQVTM and CDR2 as ANQGSEA. This CDR3 reads CSVEAGRRSGYTF. CDR3 DNA: TGCAGCGTGGAAGCGGGACGGCGATCGGGCTACACCTTC.

This chain joins TRBV7-8 and TRBJ1-5; possibly TRBD1 for D (5 bases). V was trimmed by 4 bases and J by 5 bases, leaving 15 bases between them. The CDR3 is 15 amino acids. Per germline, CDR1 SGHVS and CDR2 FQNEAQ. Written as DNA, the CDR3 is TGTGCCAGCAGCTACCGACAGTCCTGGGATCAGCCCCAGCATTTT. As protein: CASSYRQSWDQPQHF. The full variable domain, its missing parts supplied by reference TRBV7-8 and TRBJ1-5, is GAGVSQSPRYKVAKRGQDVALRCDPISGHVSLFWYQQALGQGPEFLTYFQNEAQLDKSGLPSDRFFAERPEGSVSTLKIQRTQQEDSAVYLCASSYRQSWDQPQHFGDGTRLSIL.

Remarks on this clonotype: This may arise from a read error, as a much more abundant clone is one base away. The chain uses TRBV7-9 and TRBJ2-2; a weak D match, TRBD1 (6 bases). Germline V gene lookup returns CDR1 SEHNR and CDR2 FQNEAQ (reference sequence). CDR3 length: 15 residues. The CDR3 loop is CVSSLAGVDTGELFF. The CDR3 DNA reads TGTGTCAGCAGCTTGGCAGGGGTCGACACCGGGGAGCTGTTTTTT.

This clonotype was counted a few times. This chain links TRBV10-3 with TRBJ2-2; TRBD1 matches 9 bases. CDR3 length: 18 amino acids. The ends lost 4 bases at V and 2 bases at J; junction bases unmatched: 11. CDR1 is ENHRY and CDR2 is SYGVKD in the germline V gene. CDR3 DNA sequence: TGTGCCATCAGTGCCGGTGGGACAGGGCTGATCAACACCGGGGAGCTGTTTTTT. Amino acid sequence: CAISAGGTGLINTGELFF.

This sequence joins TRBV2 and TRBJ2-2; TRBD1 might be the D (5 bases). CDR1 is SNHLY, CDR2 FYNNEI, per germline. CDR3 length: 15 amino acids. V gave up 4 bases and J gave up 3 bases, with 12 bases separating them. CDR3 nucleotide sequence: TGTGCCAGCAGTGGGTGGGGCGGCTACACCGGGGAGCTGTTTTTT. This sequence encodes CASSGWGGYTGELFF.

CDR3 protein: CASSQDRRNRAGYTF. In DNA form, the CDR3 reads TGTGCCAGCAGCCAAGACCGCCGGAACAGGGCCGGCTACACCTTC. The chain uses TRBV14 and TRBJ1-2; weak D call: TRBD1 (6 bases). The CDR3 covers 15 residues. V was cut by 0 bases and J by 8 bases, with 16 bases left in between. CDR1 SGHDN and CDR2 FVKESK come from the germline V gene.

This clonotype showed up many times. V is TRBV28 and J is TRBJ2-3, with unresolved D. The germline V gene has CDR1 MDHEN and CDR2 SYDVKM. Trimming removed 6 bases at V and 10 bases at J, with 14 bases between. The CDR3 is 12 residues long. CDR3: CASSLTDSPQYF. The CDR3 nucleotides read TGTGCCAGCAGCTTGACGGATAGTCCGCAGTATTTT.

This clonotype has only a few counts. The gene calls are TRBV10-3 and TRBJ1-5; no firm D call. Germline assignment: CDR1 ENHRY and CDR2 SYGVKD. The ends were cut back, 7 bases at V and 0 bases at J, with 10 bases in the middle. The CDR3 spans 14 residues. The CDR3 DNA is TGTGCCATCAAGGAGGAATATAGCAATCAGCCCCAGCATTTT. This sequence encodes CAIKEEYSNQPQHF.

In its sample, this clonotype was seen a few times. V usage is TRBV13 and J usage is TRBJ1-1, with no clear D. The V end was cut by 5 bases, the J end by 5 bases, with 9 bases between. CDR3 length: 12 amino acids. Germline V gene lookup returns CDR1 PRHDT and CDR2 FYEKMQ (reference sequence). The CDR3 loop is CASSPHGTEAFF. Here the CDR3 DNA reads TGTGCCAGCAGCCCCCACGGGACTGAAGCTTTCTTT.

This clonotype was counted only a few times. The J gene is TRBJ2-7, the V gene TRBV7-9; TRBD1 might be the D (5 bases). The CDR3 runs 15 residues. Germline loops: CDR1 SEHNR, CDR2 FQNEAQ (reference sequence). V lost 3 bases to trimming and J lost 7 bases, with 19 bases between them. The CDR3 reads CASSFDRSIGKEQYF. The CDR3 coding sequence is TGTGCCAGCAGCTTCGACAGATCAATCGGAAAAGAGCAGTACTTC.

This clonotype was seen only a few times. V gene TRBV6-1 combines with J gene TRBJ2-3; maybe TRBD1 (5 bases). Germline CDR1 MNHNS, CDR2 SASEGT. The germline V and J ends were trimmed by 2 bases and 0 bases, with 12 bases remaining between them. This CDR3 contains 16 residues. The CDR3 DNA is TGTGCCAGCAGTGAATTCTACAGGATTAGCACAGATACGCAGTATTTT. Translation gives CASSEFYRISTDTQYF.

The genes are TRBV6-5 and TRBJ2-7, with D perhaps assigned TRBD1 or TRBD2 (5 bases each). Per germline, CDR1 MNHEY and CDR2 SVGAGI. The CDR3 extends over 14 amino acids. Trimming stripped 4 bases from V and 3 bases from J, with 13 bases between. The CDR3 DNA reads as TGTGCCAGCAGTTCGGGACGGGTGGACTACGAGCAGTACTTC. As protein: CASSSGRVDYEQYF.

This clonotype came up a few times. The chain combines TRBV11-1 with TRBJ2-7; D is possibly TRBD2 (6 bases). The germline V gene encodes CDR1 SGHAT and CDR2 FQDESV (reference sequence). This CDR3 has 14 amino acids. V shed 2 bases and J shed 2 bases, with 10 bases lying between them. The CDR3 DNA is TGTGCCAGCAGCTTAATCCCGGGGGCCTACGAGCAGTACGTC. Encoded protein: CASSLIPGAYEQYV.

This rearrangement joins TRBV2 to TRBJ2-7; D not resolved. This CDR3 is built from 10 residues. The V end was cut by 5 bases, the J end by 10 bases, with 9 bases between. Germline V CDR1 and CDR2: SNHLY, FYNNEI. The CDR3 region is CASSRVVQYF. In nucleotides, the CDR3 is TGTGCCAGCAGTCGGGTGGTTCAGTACTTC.

The genes are TRBV28 and TRBJ2-5; D unclear. Trimming left V 4 bases short and J 3 bases short, with 12 bases between. CDR1 and CDR2 (germline): MDHEN, SYDVKM. The CDR3 totals 14 residues. The DNA of the CDR3 is TGTGCCAGCAGTTCCCGCCGACAAGAAGAGACCCAGTACTTC. Its translation is CASSSRRQEETQYF.

As for this clonotype: A read error may be the cause here, since a much bigger clone is one base away. This chain joins TRBV7-2 and TRBJ1-2; weak D call: TRBD1 (5 bases). Germline V gene lookup returns CDR1 SGHTA and CDR2 FQGNSA. Trimming shortened V by 7 bases and J by 8 bases, and 17 bases separated the two germline ends. The CDR3 length is 13 residues. The CDR3 loop is CASMDPTGDGYTF. CDR3 DNA sequence: TGTGCCAGCATGGATCCAACGGGGGACGGCTACACCTTC.

The J gene is TRBJ1-2, the V gene TRBV4-1, with TRBD1 as a possible D gene (5 bases). Trimming removed 1 base from V and 1 base from J, with 16 bases in between. The germline V gene has CDR1 MGHRA and CDR2 YSYEKL. The CDR3 spans 17 residues. CDR3 loop: CASSQVMGQTINYGYTF. CDR3 in DNA: TGCGCCAGCAGCCAAGTGATGGGGCAGACGATTAACTATGGCTACACCTTC.

The rearrangement joins TRBV6-7 to TRBJ1-6, with 8 bases lining up with TRBD1. TRBV6-7 counts as an open reading frame of uncertain function. The CDR3 sequence is 16 residues long. The trim removed 5 bases at V and 6 bases at J, leaving 9 bases unmatched. CDR3 DNA sequence: TGTGCCAGCAGTAGTTCGGCAGGGGGCTTTAATTCACCCCTCCACTTT. Amino acid sequence: CASSSSAGGFNSPLHF.

V usage is TRBV7-6 and J usage is TRBJ2-1, with TRBD1 identical over 9 bases. The germline gives CDR1 SGHVS, CDR2 FNYEAQ. The CDR3 loop spans 14 amino acids. The CDR3 nucleotides read TGTACCTATTACGGGACAGGGATGTTCAATGAGCAGTTCTTC. Its translation: CTYYGTGMFNEQFF.

This chain uses TRBV29-1 with TRBJ1-1; no reliable D call. This CDR3 comprises 13 residues. Germline V gene sequence: CDR1 SQVTM, CDR2 ANQGSEA. CDR3 loop: CCGQEGGGTEAFF. The CDR3 DNA is TGCTGCGGCCAAGAGGGAGGAGGCACTGAAGCTTTCTTT.

This clonotype appeared many times. The chain joins TRBV12-3 or TRBV12-4 to TRBJ1-1; TRBD1 is a possible D gene (5 bases). Trimming left V 3 bases short and J 4 bases short, with 24 bases between. The length of the CDR3 is 18 residues. The DNA for the CDR3 is TGTGCCAGCAGTTTCGACAGCGCGAAACTTAGTCGTCGCACTGAAGCTTTCTTT. Translating it yields CASSFDSAKLSRRTEAFF.

This clonotype was picked up a small number of times. V and J are TRBV11-2 and TRBJ2-3, with 9 positions matching TRBD2. Germline-derived CDR1 and CDR2 are SGHAT and FQNNGV. This CDR3 comprises 17 residues. Germline trimming cut 2 bases from V and 4 bases from J; bases unmatched to any gene: 10. CDR3 amino acids: CASSLIMGTSKPDTQYF. CDR3 DNA: TGTGCCAGCAGCTTAATCATGGGGACTAGCAAACCAGATACGCAGTATTTT.

This clonotype was seen only a few times. The V gene is TRBV19, the J gene TRBJ1-2, with D possibly matching TRBD1 (6 bases). V lost 8 bases to trimming and J lost 4 bases, with 17 bases between them. The CDR3 is 14 amino acids. Germline CDR1 LNHDA, CDR2 SQIVND (reference sequence). The CDR3 region has the DNA TGTGCCAGTCAGACTGATGACAGGCTCTATGGCTACACCTTC. This encodes CASQTDDRLYGYTF.